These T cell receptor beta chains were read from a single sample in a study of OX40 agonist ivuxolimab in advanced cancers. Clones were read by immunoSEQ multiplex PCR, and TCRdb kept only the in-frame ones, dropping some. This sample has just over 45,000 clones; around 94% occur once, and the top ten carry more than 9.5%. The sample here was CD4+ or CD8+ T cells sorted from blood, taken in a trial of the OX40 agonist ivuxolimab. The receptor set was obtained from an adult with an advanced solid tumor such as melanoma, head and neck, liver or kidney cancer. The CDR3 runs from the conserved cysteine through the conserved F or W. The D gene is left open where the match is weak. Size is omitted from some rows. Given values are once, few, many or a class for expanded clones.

cdr3_aa: CASSSNYNEQFF; cdr3_nt: TGTGCCAGCAGCTCAAACTACAATGAGCAGTTCTTC; j_call: TRBJ2-1; clone_size: .; d_call: .; cdr3_length: 12; v_call: TRBV7-9
cdr3_aa: CASSASINGYTF; cdr3_nt: TGCGCCAGCAGCGCATCGATTAATGGCTACACCTTC; j_call: TRBJ1-2; clone_size: .; d_call: .; cdr3_length: 12; v_call: TRBV5-1
cdr3_aa: CASMGGAYEQYF; cdr3_nt: TGTGCCAGCATGGGCGGGGCCTACGAGCAGTACTTC; j_call: TRBJ2-7; clone_size: .; d_call: .; cdr3_length: 12; v_call: TRBV27
cdr3_aa: CASSQEPLRGETEAFF; cdr3_nt: TGCGCCAGCAGCCAAGAACCCCTCCGGGGAGAGACTGAAGCTTTCTTT; j_call: TRBJ1-1; clone_size: .; d_call: .; cdr3_length: 16; v_call: TRBV4-1
cdr3_aa: CASSLAATEAFF; cdr3_nt: TGTGCCAGCAGCTTAGCGGCCACTGAAGCTTTCTTT; j_call: TRBJ1-1; clone_size: .; d_call: .; cdr3_length: 12; v_call: TRBV7-9
cdr3_aa: CASSEEGTSGHYNEQFF; cdr3_nt: TGCGCCAGCAGTGAGGAGGGGACTAGCGGGCACTACAATGAGCAGTTCTTC; j_call: TRBJ2-1; clone_size: .; d_call: TRBD2; cdr3_length: 17; v_call: TRBV10-1
cdr3_aa: CASSSPLSRETQYF; cdr3_nt: TGTGCCAGCAGTTCTCCTCTATCGCGAGAGACCCAGTACTTC; j_call: TRBJ2-5; clone_size: .; d_call: .; cdr3_length: 14; v_call: TRBV27
cdr3_aa: CASSPPEQYF; cdr3_nt: TGTGCCAGCAGCCCCCCGGAGCAGTACTTC; j_call: TRBJ2-7; clone_size: .; d_call: .; cdr3_length: 10; v_call: TRBV28
cdr3_aa: CASSVYNYGYTF; cdr3_nt: TGTGCCAGCAGTGTTTATAACTATGGCTACACCTTC; j_call: TRBJ1-2; clone_size: .; d_call: .; cdr3_length: 12; v_call: TRBV6-1
cdr3_aa: CASDVSGGPDTQYF; cdr3_nt: TGCGCCAGTGACGTCTCGGGAGGGCCGGATACGCAGTATTTT; j_call: TRBJ2-3; clone_size: .; d_call: TRBD2; cdr3_length: 14; v_call: TRBV5-1
cdr3_aa: CASSVFSGRDYNEQFF; cdr3_nt: TGTGCCAGCAGCGTATTTAGCGGGAGAGACTACAATGAGCAGTTCTTC; j_call: TRBJ2-1; clone_size: .; d_call: TRBD2; cdr3_length: 16; v_call: TRBV9
cdr3_aa: CASTDREYLGNEYF; cdr3_nt: TGTGCCAGCACCGACAGGGAGTATTTAGGGAATGAGTACTTC; j_call: TRBJ2-4; clone_size: .; d_call: TRBD1; cdr3_length: 14; v_call: TRBV2
cdr3_aa: CAWSTGLAGGAYEQYF; cdr3_nt: TGTGCCTGGAGTACTGGACTAGCGGGAGGGGCCTACGAGCAGTACTTC; j_call: TRBJ2-7; clone_size: .; d_call: TRBD2; cdr3_length: 16; v_call: TRBV30
cdr3_aa: CASSLYRQGARTEAFF; cdr3_nt: TGTGCCAGCTCACTCTACCGACAGGGGGCGCGGACTGAAGCTTTCTTT; j_call: TRBJ1-1; clone_size: once; d_call: TRBD1; cdr3_length: 16; v_call: TRBV18
cdr3_aa: CASSLAGIAGVAWNEQFF; cdr3_nt: TGTGCCAGCAGCTTAGCCGGAATAGCGGGAGTAGCGTGGAATGAGCAGTTCTTC; j_call: TRBJ2-1; clone_size: .; d_call: TRBD2; cdr3_length: 18; v_call: TRBV7-9
cdr3_aa: CASSYSSVRGTQYF; cdr3_nt: TGTGCCAGCAGTTACTCGAGCGTGCGGGGGACCCAGTACTTC; j_call: TRBJ2-5; clone_size: .; d_call: .; cdr3_length: 14; v_call: TRBV6-5
cdr3_aa: CASSSDTGTYSNEQFF; cdr3_nt: TGTGCCAGCAGCTCCGACACCGGGACTTATTCCAATGAGCAGTTCTTC; j_call: TRBJ2-1; clone_size: .; d_call: .; cdr3_length: 16; v_call: TRBV7-8
cdr3_aa: CASSLSQGGNEQFF; cdr3_nt: TGTGCCAGCAGCTTAAGCCAGGGAGGCAATGAGCAGTTCTTC; j_call: TRBJ2-1; clone_size: once; d_call: .; cdr3_length: 14; v_call: TRBV7-9
cdr3_aa: CASSQVLLVGGGELFF; cdr3_nt: TGTGCCAGCAGCCAAGTGTTACTAGTGGGCGGCGGGGAGCTGTTTTTT; j_call: TRBJ2-2; clone_size: .; d_call: .; cdr3_length: 16; v_call: TRBV14
cdr3_aa: CSVEGTGRPGELFF; cdr3_nt: TGCAGCGTTGAGGGGACAGGAAGACCCGGGGAGCTGTTTTTT; j_call: TRBJ2-2; clone_size: .; d_call: TRBD1; cdr3_length: 14; v_call: TRBV29-1
cdr3_aa: CASSVEGSFPQYF; cdr3_nt: TGTGCCAGCAGCGTAGAAGGTAGTTTCCCACAGTACTTC; j_call: TRBJ2-7; clone_size: .; d_call: .; cdr3_length: 13; v_call: TRBV9
cdr3_aa: CASSQEYRTYNSPLHF; cdr3_nt: TGCGCCAGCAGCCAAGAGTACCGGACCTATAATTCACCCCTCCACTTT; j_call: TRBJ1-6; clone_size: .; d_call: .; cdr3_length: 16; v_call: TRBV4-3
cdr3_aa: CASSLGTEQYF; cdr3_nt: TGTGCCAGCAGTCTCGGTACGGAGCAGTACTTC; j_call: TRBJ2-7; clone_size: .; d_call: .; cdr3_length: 11; v_call: TRBV27
cdr3_aa: CASSLPTSGPYEQYF; cdr3_nt: TGTGCCAGCAGCTTGCCCACTAGCGGCCCCTACGAGCAGTACTTC; j_call: TRBJ2-7; clone_size: .; d_call: TRBD2; cdr3_length: 15; v_call: TRBV5-4
cdr3_aa: CASTVGPAYEQYF; cdr3_nt: TGTGCCAGCACCGTCGGGCCCGCCTACGAGCAGTACTTC; j_call: TRBJ2-7; clone_size: .; d_call: .; cdr3_length: 13; v_call: TRBV11-2
cdr3_aa: CASSFRLAGGQETQYF; cdr3_nt: TGTGCCAGCAGTTTTAGGCTAGCGGGAGGGCAAGAGACCCAGTACTTC; j_call: TRBJ2-5; clone_size: .; d_call: TRBD2; cdr3_length: 16; v_call: TRBV28
cdr3_aa: CASSFGGRAEAFF; cdr3_nt: TGTGCCAGCAGTTTCGGGGGTCGGGCTGAAGCTTTCTTT; j_call: TRBJ1-1; clone_size: .; d_call: .; cdr3_length: 13; v_call: TRBV28
cdr3_aa: CASSTRKQAYYGYTF; cdr3_nt: TGTGCCAGCAGCACTCGGAAACAGGCTTACTATGGCTACACCTTC; j_call: TRBJ1-2; clone_size: .; d_call: .; cdr3_length: 15; v_call: TRBV27